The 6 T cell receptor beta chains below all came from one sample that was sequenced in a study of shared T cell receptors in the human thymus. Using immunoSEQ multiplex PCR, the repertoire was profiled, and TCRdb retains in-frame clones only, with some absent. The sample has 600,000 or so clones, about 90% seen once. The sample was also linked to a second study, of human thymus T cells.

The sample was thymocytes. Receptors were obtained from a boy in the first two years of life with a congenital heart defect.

CDR3 coding DNA: TGTGCCAGCCCCCAGGGGGCGCCCGGCTACACCTTC. Translating it yields CASPQGAPGYTF. The chain carries TRBV2 and TRBJ1-2, with TRBD1 matching over 8 bases. The V and J ends lost 8 bases and 8 bases, in that order; junction bases with no gene match: 7. The CDR3 spans 12 residues. The germline CDR1 and CDR2 sequences are SNHLY and FYNNEI. The complete variable domain, with remaining parts taken from reference TRBV2 and TRBJ1-2, reads EPEVTQTPSHQVTQMGQEVILRCVPISNHLYFYWYRQILGQKVEFLVSFYNNEISEKSEIFDDQFSVERPDGSNFTLKIRSTKLEDSAMYFCASPQGAPGYTFGSGTRLTVV.

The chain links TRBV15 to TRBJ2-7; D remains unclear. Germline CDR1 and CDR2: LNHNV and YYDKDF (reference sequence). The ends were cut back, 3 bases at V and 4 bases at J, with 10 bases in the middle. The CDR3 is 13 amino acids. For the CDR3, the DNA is TGTGCCACCAGCAGGACAACAATATACGAGCAGTACTTC. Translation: CATSRTTIYEQYF.

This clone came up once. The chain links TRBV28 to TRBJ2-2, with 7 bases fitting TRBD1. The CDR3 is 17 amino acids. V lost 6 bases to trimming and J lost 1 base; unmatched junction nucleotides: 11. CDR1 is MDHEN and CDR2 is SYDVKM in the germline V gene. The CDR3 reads CASSPARDSGNTGELFF. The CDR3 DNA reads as TGTGCCAGCAGCCCGGCGAGGGACAGCGGGAACACCGGGGAGCTGTTTTTT. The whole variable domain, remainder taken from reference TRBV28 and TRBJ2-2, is DVKVTQSSRYLVKRTGEKVFLECVQDMDHENMFWYRQDPGLGLRLIYFSYDVKMKEKGDIPEGYSVSREKKERFSLILESASTNQTSMYLCASSPARDSGNTGELFFGEGSRLTVL.

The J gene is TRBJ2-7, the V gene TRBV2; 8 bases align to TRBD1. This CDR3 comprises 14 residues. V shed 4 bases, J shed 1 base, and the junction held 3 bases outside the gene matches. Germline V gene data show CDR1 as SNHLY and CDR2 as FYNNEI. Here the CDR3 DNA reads TGTGCCAGCAGTGGCCAGGGGGCATCCTACGAGCAGTACTTC. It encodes CASSGQGASYEQYF.

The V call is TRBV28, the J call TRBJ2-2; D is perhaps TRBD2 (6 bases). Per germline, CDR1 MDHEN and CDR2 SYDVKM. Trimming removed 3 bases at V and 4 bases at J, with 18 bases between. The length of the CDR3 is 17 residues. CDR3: CASSFLRSLGGTGELFF. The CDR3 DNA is TGTGCCAGCAGTTTCTTGCGGTCCTTGGGGGGCACCGGGGAGCTGTTTTTT.

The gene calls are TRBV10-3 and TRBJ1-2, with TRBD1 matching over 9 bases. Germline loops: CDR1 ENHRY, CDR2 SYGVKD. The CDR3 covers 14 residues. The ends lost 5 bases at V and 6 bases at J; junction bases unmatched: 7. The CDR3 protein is CAISKDRGSDGYTF. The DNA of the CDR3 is TGTGCCATCAGTAAGGACAGGGGTAGTGATGGCTACACCTTC.